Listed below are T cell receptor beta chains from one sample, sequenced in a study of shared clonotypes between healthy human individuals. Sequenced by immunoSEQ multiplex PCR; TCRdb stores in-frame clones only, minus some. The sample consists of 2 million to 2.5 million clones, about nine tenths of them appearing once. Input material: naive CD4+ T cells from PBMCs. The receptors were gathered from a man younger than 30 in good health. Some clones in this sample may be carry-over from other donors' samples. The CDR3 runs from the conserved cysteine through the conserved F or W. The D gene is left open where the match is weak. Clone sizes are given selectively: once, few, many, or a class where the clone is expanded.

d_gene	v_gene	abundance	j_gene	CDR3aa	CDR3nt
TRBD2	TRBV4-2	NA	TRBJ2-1	CASSRQLAGGYNEQFF	TGTGCCAGCAGCCGACAGCTAGCGGGAGGGTACAATGAGCAGTTCTTC
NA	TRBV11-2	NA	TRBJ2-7	CASSLASYEQYF	TGTGCCAGCAGCTTAGCCAGCTACGAGCAGTACTTC
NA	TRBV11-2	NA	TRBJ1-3	CASSLVWATSGNTIYF	TGTGCCAGCAGCTTAGTATGGGCCACCTCTGGAAACACCATATATTTT
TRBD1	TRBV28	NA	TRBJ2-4	CASRSPTRDSKNIQYF	TGTGCCAGCAGGTCCCCCACCCGGGACAGCAAAAACATTCAGTACTTC
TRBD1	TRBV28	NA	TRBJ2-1	CASSLGQGAGNEQFF	TGTGCCAGCAGTCTAGGACAGGGGGCGGGCAATGAGCAGTTCTTC
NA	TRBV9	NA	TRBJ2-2	CASSALQNTGELFF	TGTGCCAGCAGCGCACTACAGAACACCGGGGAGCTGTTTTTT
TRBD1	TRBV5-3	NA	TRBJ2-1	CARSQDRGRVYNEQFF	TGTGCCAGAAGCCAAGACAGGGGGAGGGTATACAATGAGCAGTTCTTC
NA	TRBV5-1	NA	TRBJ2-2	CASSLEGKGGELFF	TGCGCCAGCAGCCTAGAAGGAAAGGGCGGGGAGCTGTTTTTT
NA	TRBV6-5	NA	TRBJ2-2	CASRTGGTGGELFF	TGTGCCAGCCGTACGGGCGGGACCGGCGGGGAGCTGTTTTTT
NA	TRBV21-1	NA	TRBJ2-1	CASSKRRRSYNEQFF	TGTGCCAGCAGCAAGCGGAGAAGGTCCTACAATGAGCAGTTCTTC
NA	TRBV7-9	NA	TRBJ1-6	CASSPFQGGGSPLHF	TGTGCCAGCAGCCCATTCCAGGGTGGTGGTTCACCCCTCCACTTT
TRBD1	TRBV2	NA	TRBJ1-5	CASRDRGVYQPQHF	TGTGCCAGCAGGGACAGGGGAGTGTATCAGCCCCAGCATTTT
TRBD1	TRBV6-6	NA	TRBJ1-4	CASSRSTGRGSEKLFF	TGTGCCAGCAGTCGCTCGACAGGGAGAGGCTCGGAAAAACTGTTTTTT
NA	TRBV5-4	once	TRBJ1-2	CASSQRLGGNYGYTF	TGTGCCAGCAGCCAGCGTTTAGGAGGGAACTATGGCTACACCTTC
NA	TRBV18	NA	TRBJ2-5	CASSPSKETQYF	TGTGCCAGCTCACCTAGCAAAGAGACCCAGTACTTC
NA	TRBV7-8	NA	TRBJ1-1	CASSLVLLANTEAFF	TGTGCCAGCAGCTTAGTTCTACTGGCGAACACTGAAGCTTTCTTT
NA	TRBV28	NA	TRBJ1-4	CASNPGTSNEKLFF	TGTGCCAGCAATCCAGGAACTAGTAATGAAAAACTGTTTTTT
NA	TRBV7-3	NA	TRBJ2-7	CASSSPLGYLSSYEQYF	TGTGCCAGCAGCTCGCCCTTGGGCTACCTAAGCTCCTACGAGCAGTACTTC
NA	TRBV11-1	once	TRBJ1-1	CASSLQENTEAFF	TGTGCCAGCAGTCTACAGGAAAACACTGAAGCTTTCTTT
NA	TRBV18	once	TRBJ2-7	CASSPVPGFNEQYF	TGTGCCAGCTCACCAGTCCCCGGGTTCAACGAGCAGTACTTC
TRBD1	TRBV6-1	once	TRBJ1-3	CASSTGAGNTIYF	TGTGCCAGCAGCACAGGGGCCGGAAACACCATATATTTT
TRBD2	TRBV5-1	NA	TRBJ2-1	CASSWGLAGHNEQFF	TGCGCCAGCAGCTGGGGACTAGCGGGTCACAATGAGCAGTTCTTC
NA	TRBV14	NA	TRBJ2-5	CASSAQVANRETQYF	TGTGCCAGCAGCGCCCAGGTCGCCAACCGGGAGACCCAGTACTTC
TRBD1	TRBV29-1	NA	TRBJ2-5	CSVYRGPGETQYF	TGCAGCGTCTACAGGGGGCCGGGGGAGACCCAGTACTTC
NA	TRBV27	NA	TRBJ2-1	CASSLGDSDNNEQFF	TGTGCCAGCAGTTTAGGAGATAGCGACAACAATGAGCAGTTCTTC
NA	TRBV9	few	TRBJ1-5	CASSVGRSNQPQHF	TGTGCCAGCAGCGTAGGCAGAAGCAATCAGCCCCAGCATTTT
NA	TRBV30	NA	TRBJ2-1	CAWSVQEEQFF	TGTGCCTGGAGTGTCCAGGAAGAGCAGTTCTTC
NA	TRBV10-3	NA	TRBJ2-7	CAIGAGLREQYF	TGTGCCATCGGGGCGGGGCTCCGCGAGCAGTACTTC
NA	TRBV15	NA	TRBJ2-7	CATSRTALYEQYF	TGTGCCACCAGCAGAACAGCCCTCTACGAGCAGTACTTC
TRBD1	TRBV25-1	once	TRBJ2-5	CASSGTGVGQTQYF	TGTGCCAGCAGTGGGACAGGGGTAGGACAGACCCAGTACTTC
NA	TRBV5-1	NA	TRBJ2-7	CASSSGLSTYEQYF	TGCGCCAGCAGCTCGGGACTGTCGACCTACGAGCAGTACTTC
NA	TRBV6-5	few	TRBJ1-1	CASSGRGSNTEAFF	TGTGCCAGCAGTGGACGGGGATCGAACACTGAAGCTTTCTTT
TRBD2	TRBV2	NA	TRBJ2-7	CASRYTSGLAYEQYF	TGTGCCAGCAGATATACTAGCGGGTTAGCCTACGAGCAGTACTTC
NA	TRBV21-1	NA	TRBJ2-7	CASSHRDRYYEQYF	TGTGCCAGCAGCCACCGGGACCGCTACTACGAGCAGTACTTC
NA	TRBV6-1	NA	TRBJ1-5	CASSGQQGVNQPQHF	TGTGCCAGCAGTGGTCAACAAGGCGTCAATCAGCCCCAGCATTTT
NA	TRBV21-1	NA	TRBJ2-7	CASSHHLYEQYF	TGTGCCAGCAGTCACCATCTGTACGAGCAGTACTTC
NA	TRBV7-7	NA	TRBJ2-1	CASSLGGNNNEQFF	TGTGCCAGCAGCTTAGGGGGCAATAACAATGAGCAGTTCTTC
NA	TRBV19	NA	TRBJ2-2	CATTDISGELFF	TGTGCCACCACAGACATTAGCGGGGAGCTGTTTTTT
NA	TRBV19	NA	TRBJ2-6	CASSVIGSRGANVLTF	TGTGCCAGTAGTGTTATCGGGAGCCGGGGGGCCAACGTCCTGACTTTC
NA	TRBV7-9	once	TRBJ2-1	CASSSGEDDHNEQFF	TGTGCCAGCAGCTCGGGGGAGGACGACCACAATGAGCAGTTCTTC
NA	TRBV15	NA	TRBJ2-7	CATSRIVDMDGMTYEQYF	TGTGCCACCAGCAGAATAGTTGACATGGACGGTATGACCTACGAGCAGTACTTC
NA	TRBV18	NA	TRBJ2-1	CASSPGLARGGDNEQFF	TGTGCCAGCTCACCAGGATTAGCGCGGGGCGGGGATAATGAGCAGTTCTTC